This TCR beta chain originates from a study of blood T cell repertoires in COVID-19. About the study: COVID-19 samples collected from the United States, Italy and Spain covered acute and convalescent phases. The analysed material was cDNA or gDNA that came from T cells, B-cell-depleted T cells, or PBMCs.

Clinical history as reported by participants underpinned cohort assignment. Per the germline V gene, CDR1 is SQVTM and CDR2 is ANQGSEA. V was shortened by 8 bases and J by 5 bases, with 18 bases between the two germline ends. There are 13 residues in the CDR3. The authors' processing: Nucleated cell number was recorded as an estimate derived from reference gene primer amplification. Clones were sequenced by immunoSEQ multiplex PCR, and TCRdb holds only the in-frame ones, with some missing. For V, J and clone size, that table is used; D and trimming come from the DNA. Of hundreds of thousands of clones in the sample, 88% were seen once. This clone showed up just once.

The receptor's source is a woman in her 50s who had recovered from COVID-19. The sequencing input was PBMCs or T cells enriched from blood (not recorded which). This chain links TRBV29-1 with TRBJ1-1; D remains unclear. The CDR3 here is CSLRESFGTEAFF. The CDR3 DNA is TGCAGCCTCCGGGAAAGCTTCGGGACTGAAGCTTTCTTT. Full variable domain (remainder filled in from reference TRBV29-1 and TRBJ1-1): SAVISQKPSRDICQRGTSLTIQCQVDSQVTMMFWYRQQPGQSLTLIATANQGSEATYESGFVIDKFPISRPNLTFSTLTVSNMSPEDSSIYLCSLRESFGTEAFFGQGTRLTVV.